This T cell receptor beta chain was observed in a study of shared T cell receptors in the human thymus. The J segment lost 10 bases and the V segment lost 5 bases, leaving 4 bases of the junction unmatched. Per the germline V gene, CDR1 is SNHLY and CDR2 is FYNNEI. This CDR3 is built from 11 residues. Sequenced by immunoSEQ multiplex PCR; TCRdb stores in-frame clones only, minus some. The sample shows some 700,000 clones, over 75% of them seen only once. These data were likewise used in another study, on human thymus T cells. That source adds: Infants served as donors; they were healthy and Finnish and were having corrective surgery for congenital heart defects. Resections obtained during corrective heart surgery supplied the thymus tissue. Use of V and J genes seemed skewed within the thymic and blood repertoires. Thymic repertoires of unrelated individuals were reported in related research to overlap highly.

This rearrangement joins TRBV2 to TRBJ1-1; TRBD1 aligns across 7 bases. Material: thymocytes. The origin of this receptor is a boy under two years old with a congenital heart defect. CDR3 loop: CASSLDRAAFF. The CDR3 DNA reads as TGTGCCAGCAGTCTAGACAGGGCAGCTTTCTTT. The variable domain in full, with the rest retrieved from reference TRBV2 and TRBJ1-1, is EPEVTQTPSHQVTQMGQEVILRCVPISNHLYFYWYRQILGQKVEFLVSFYNNEISEKSEIFDDQFSVERPDGSNFTLKIRSTKLEDSAMYFCASSLDRAAFFGQGTRLTVV.